This T cell receptor (beta chain) came from a study of shared clonotypes between healthy human individuals (dated by TCRdb to 2018 to 2020). Study-wide context: Three men and a couple of women, aged 18 to 49 years, made up the cohort. For each donor, CD4 naive and CD4 memory were each run on three plates, CD8 naive on two plates, and CD8 memory on one plate. To estimate repertoire size and how much clonotype sharing occurs between individuals, the study deeply sequenced the blood TCR repertoires of about five healthy adults. Different laboratories and diverse techniques were used to prepare libraries and sequence TCR repertoires, to increase sequencing depth and limit assay-specific biases. Leukapheresis yielded between about 0.94 and 9.5 billion PBMCs per donor.

The donors were healthy, HIV-negative adults with no recently reported acute infections or vaccinations. Every donor was a Caucasian adult residing in Nashville, Tennessee, USA. CD4+ T cells were enriched by magnetic negative selection, after which naive cells were positively selected on CD45RA and the negative fraction was taken as the memory subset. Blood was obtained by leukapheresis, after which PBMCs were separated by Ficoll-Histopaque density gradient centrifugation and cryopreserved in liquid nitrogen vapor phase. Analytical flow cytometry was used to check the purity and quantity of every magnetically sorted T cell population. Each sorted fraction had its genomic DNA isolated and then quantified by UV absorbance on a Nanodrop 2000c. The V end gives up 0 bases and the J end 0 bases, leaving 6 bases in the junction not matched to a gene. The CDR3 starts with the cysteine, ends with the phenylalanine, and has 17 residues. Only the CDR3 region is kept as DNA, spanning 51 bases read in frame from base 1. CDR1 and CDR2 are drawn from the germline V gene: KGHSH, LQKENI.

Results the study describes overall, beyond this receptor: Naive subsets generally had larger estimated clonotype richness than memory subsets did. Pairwise subsampling indicated that sequencing depth was expected to affect the degree of clonotype sharing among donors. Sampling was limited to blood, and TCR repertoires in tissue likely differ from TCR repertoires in blood. Clonotypes shared by all four sorted-subset donors showed higher generation probabilities than non-shared clonotypes. About 5% of naive CD4, 3.5% of naive CD8, about 2.4% of memory CD4, and about 0.4% of memory CD8 clonotypes were shared across a few donors. Incomplete sequencing was indicated by rarefaction of sorted-subset datasets, despite the large sequencing depth. The small number of donors limited the genetic and exposure-history diversity represented.

On this clone itself: The antigen it binds to is not known. The input lacks base qualities; no much larger clone sits a single base away.

Using the deep immunoSEQ assay, multiplex PCR amplified TCR CDR3 regions from genomic DNA. For each cell subset, the extracted genomic DNA was distributed evenly across all wells of several immunoSEQ 96-well plates, and each plate served as one replicate. For sorted subsets, roughly 190 ng of genomic DNA, equivalent to 30,000 or so T cell genomes, went into each replicate PCR. Purified libraries were quantified with a Qubit 3.0 fluorometer, sized on a Bioanalyzer 2100, and re-quantified with the KAPA Library Quantification kit. Every immunoSEQ 96-well plate was sequenced on a dedicated single-read 150-cycle Illumina NextSeq 550 flow cell. On the authors' methods: Because the immunoSEQ output held only junctional sequences and lacked quality scores, the filtering could not match the filtering applied to full-length reads. To assign V/J genes and CDR3, sequences were annotated using PyIR, a Python wrapper for IgBLAST v1.9, with IMGT germline references. Any read was removed if the V/J assignment was weak (E-value above 1e-6), the CDR3 was missing, or the read contained stop codons, out-of-frame junctions, or ambiguous translated residues. A V3J clonotype was defined by an identical inferred V gene, J gene, and CDR3 amino acid sequence. To compute the percentage overlap between repertoires, the number of shared unique clonotypes was divided by the size of the smaller repertoire. RTK rarefaction, the Chao1 estimator, and Recon v2.1 estimates of unobserved clonotypes were used to assess repertoire richness. For all TCRbeta clonotypes obtained by the gDNA method from a few donors, generation probabilities were computed with OLGA. The table was pulled from immuneACCESS by TCRdb, which kept in-frame rearrangements only. Such tables lose some clones; where checked, under half of the loss comes from unresolved V genes, and the rest has no known cause. V, J and clone size are those of that table, while D and trimming were read from the DNA. Here the sample has millions of clones; 85% to 95% occur a single time. The ten largest clones add up to 0.39% of the sample.

The sequence came from a man aged 18 to 35 in good health. Some clones in this sample may be carry-over from other donors' samples. The source material was naive CD4+ T cells from PBMCs. What the cell subset or site label conveys for this sample: CD45RA+ positively selected. The sequence links TRBV18 to TRBJ2-3; TRBD1 lines up with 7 middle nucleotides. The CDR3: CASSPPGPGGSTDTQYF. The sequenced DNA is TGTGCCAGCTCACCACCGGGGCCAGGGGGAAGCACAGATACGCAGTATTTT. Full variable domain (CDR3 extended with the reference TRBV18 and TRBJ2-3 proteins): NAGVMQNPRHLVRRRGQEARLRCSPMKGHSHVYWYRQLPEEGLKFMVYLQKENIIDESGMPKERFSAEFPKEGPSILRIQQVVRGDSAAYFCASSPPGPGGSTDTQYFGPGTRLTVL.